Sequencing of this T cell receptor (beta chain) was carried out in a study of blood T cell repertoires in COVID-19. Study context: Sites across the United States, Italy and Spain contributed samples from acute and convalescent COVID-19. Sample material is recorded as cDNA or gDNA derived from T cells, B-cell-depleted T cells, or PBMCs.

Per the authors' pipeline: It was from reference gene primer amplification that nucleated cell counts were estimated. Profiled with immunoSEQ multiplex PCR; TCRdb holds only in-frame clones, not every one. D and trimming were read from the DNA, whereas the V and J calls and clone size are those reported in that table. The sample lists some 38,000 clones, approximately 93% occurring once. Germline V lookup: CDR1 SGHTA, CDR2 FQGTGA. This CDR3 has 13 residues. V was pared by 4 bases and J by 1 base, with 7 bases between. The chain is built from TRBV7-3 and TRBJ1-1, with D unclear. Sequenced sample: peripheral blood. This receptor was taken from a man aged 45-65 years with active COVID-19. CDR3 sequence (DNA): TGTGCCAGCAGCTCGAGTCCGAACACTGAAGCTTTCTTT. Its translation is CASSSSPNTEAFF.